Below are 8 T cell receptor beta chains sequenced from a single sample in a study of blood T cell repertoires in COVID-19. Clones were read by immunoSEQ multiplex PCR, and TCRdb kept only the in-frame ones, dropping some. The data contain approximately 300,000 clones, approximately 92% of them singletons. Sample: PBMCs or T cells enriched from blood (not recorded which). These receptors all come from a woman under 40 who had recovered from COVID-19.

The chain links TRBV30 to TRBJ2-5, with a tentative D call TRBD1 (5 bases). There are 14 residues in the CDR3. CDR1 is GTSNPN, CDR2 SVGIG, per germline (reference sequence). Between the trimmed V and J ends, which lost 0 bases and 5 bases, there was a span of 13 bases. The CDR3 loop is CAWSVERGWETQYF. The CDR3 DNA is TGTGCCTGGAGTGTGGAAAGGGGATGGGAGACCCAGTACTTC.

The chain has TRBV3-1 (or the pseudogene TRBV3-2) and TRBJ2-1; 12 bases match TRBD2. Germline V gene data show CDR1 as LGHDT and CDR2 as YNNKEL (reference sequence). With 1 base clipped from V and 10 bases from J, the junction kept 2 bases outside the gene matches. This CDR3 contains 14 residues. The CDR3 is CASSQGLAGGEQFF. Written as DNA, the CDR3 is TGTGCCAGCAGCCAAGGGCTAGCGGGGGGGGAGCAGTTCTTC.

The CDR3 here is CASSLQYVYGYTF. Here the CDR3 DNA reads TGTGCCAGCAGTTTACAGTACGTCTATGGCTACACCTTC. The chain is built from TRBV28 and TRBJ1-2; D is uncertain. The CDR3 sequence is 13 residues long. The V end lost 2 bases, the J end lost 4 bases, and 8 bases lay between the germline ends. The germline CDR1 and CDR2 sequences are MDHEN and SYDVKM.

The V call is TRBV27, the J call TRBJ2-3; a weak D match, TRBD1 (6 bases). The CDR3 runs 14 residues. Trimming pared 5 bases from V and 5 bases from J, leaving 14 bases between. CDR1 and CDR2 (germline): MNHEY, SMNVEV (reference sequence). CDR3 sequence: CASSTNRARDTQYF. Written as DNA, the CDR3 is TGTGCCAGCAGTACGAACAGGGCCAGAGATACGCAGTATTTT.

V gene TRBV6-5 combines with J gene TRBJ1-1; weak D call: TRBD1 (5 bases). The V gene's germline CDR1 is MNHEY and CDR2 SVGAGI. The length of the CDR3 is 13 residues. The V end lost 5 bases, the J end lost 1 base, and 8 bases lay between the germline ends. The CDR3 here is CASSTTANTEAFF. DNA of the CDR3: TGTGCCAGCAGTACGACAGCGAACACTGAAGCTTTCTTT.

The rearrangement uses TRBV10-3 and TRBJ1-6; D gene ambiguous. CDR3 length: 14 residues. Germline CDR1 and CDR2: ENHRY and SYGVKD. Trimming left V 2 bases short and J 5 bases short, with 7 bases between. As DNA, the CDR3 is TGTGCCATCAGTGAGAAGAGGGATAATTCACCCCTCCACTTT. This gives the protein CAISEKRDNSPLHF.

This clone was detected once. This chain joins TRBV3-1 (or the pseudogene TRBV3-2) and TRBJ1-2, with 12 nucleotides matching TRBD1. CDR1 LGHDT and CDR2 YNNKEL come from the germline V gene (reference sequence). V lost 4 bases, J lost 3 bases, and 3 bases stayed unmatched. CDR3 size: 15 residues. DNA of the CDR3: TGTGCCAGCAGCCCGGGGACAGGGGGCGACTATGGCTACACCTTC. It encodes CASSPGTGGDYGYTF.

This chain links TRBV3-1 (or the pseudogene TRBV3-2) with TRBJ2-7, with D hard to call. Germline V CDR1 and CDR2: LGHDT, YNNKEL (reference sequence). Trimming left V 4 bases short and J 5 bases short, with 21 bases between. The CDR3 runs 16 residues. The CDR3, as DNA: TGTGCCAGCAGCCGAGACCCCCCGACGACAAACCACGAGCAGTACTTC. It codes for CASSRDPPTTNHEQYF.